A selection of T cell receptor beta chains follows, all from one sample in a study of blood T cells in healthy people across ages. TCRdb fed the 5' RACE reads into MiXCR, producing one record per CDR3 protein. The repertoire includes 600,000 or so distinct CDR3 sequences, 40% to 50% of them detected once, and roughly 24% sits in the top ten. The sequenced sample consisted of blood. Receptor source: an elderly man in good health. Each CDR3 is given with its conserved first and last residue. Fields, in order: D gene, clone size, J gene, V gene, CDR3 protein, CDR3 DNA. A D gene is named only where the DNA matches it firmly. Rows may omit the clone size; those that give it use once, few, many or a size class.

d_gene: TRBD1; abundance: .; j_gene: TRBJ2-5; v_gene: TRBV2; CDR3aa: CASRRTGAETQYF; CDR3nt: TGTGCCAGCAGGCGAACAGGGGCCGAGACCCAGTACTTC
d_gene: .; abundance: .; j_gene: TRBJ2-3; v_gene: TRBV5-1; CDR3aa: CASSGGGASGDTQYF; CDR3nt: TGCGCCAGCAGTGGGGGGGGGGCCTCTGGAGATACGCAGTATTTT
d_gene: TRBD2; abundance: .; j_gene: TRBJ2-5; v_gene: TRBV6-2/TRBV6-3; CDR3aa: CASSPQRGLAGGPQETQYF; CDR3nt: TGTGCCAGCAGTCCCCAACGAGGTCTAGCGGGGGGCCCTCAAGAGACCCAGTACTTC
d_gene: TRBD1; abundance: once; j_gene: TRBJ2-2; v_gene: TRBV5-1; CDR3aa: CARRGQGGTGELFF; CDR3nt: TGCGCCCGCAGGGGACAGGGGGGCACCGGGGAGCTGTTTTTT
d_gene: .; abundance: .; j_gene: TRBJ1-2; v_gene: TRBV20-1; CDR3aa: CSASSPGGGTYGYTF; CDR3nt: TGCAGTGCTAGCTCCCCCGGCGGGGGGACCTATGGCTACACCTTC
d_gene: TRBD2; abundance: .; j_gene: TRBJ2-5; v_gene: TRBV12-3/TRBV12-4; CDR3aa: CASSFAGLVTETQYF; CDR3nt: TGTGCCAGCAGTTTTGCCGGACTAGTAACAGAGACCCAGTACTTC
d_gene: .; abundance: .; j_gene: TRBJ2-5; v_gene: TRBV5-1; CDR3aa: CASSLGWTQETQYF; CDR3nt: TGCGCCAGCAGCTTGGGGTGGACCCAAGAGACCCAGTACTTC
d_gene: .; abundance: many; j_gene: TRBJ2-7; v_gene: TRBV6-6; CDR3aa: CASSRGRSSSYEQYF; CDR3nt: TGTGCCAGCAGCCGCGGACGGTCGAGCTCCTACGAGCAGTACTTC
d_gene: .; abundance: few; j_gene: TRBJ2-6; v_gene: TRBV7-2; CDR3aa: CASSSLLRFSGANVLTF; CDR3nt: TGTGCCAGCAGCTCGCTTCTACGTTTCTCTGGGGCCAACGTCCTGACTTTC
d_gene: .; abundance: .; j_gene: TRBJ2-7; v_gene: TRBV7-2; CDR3aa: CASSPRMGGESYEQYF; CDR3nt: TGTGCCAGCAGCCCCCGGATGGGCGGGGAATCCTACGAGCAGTACTTC
d_gene: .; abundance: .; j_gene: TRBJ2-5; v_gene: TRBV6-6; CDR3aa: CASSSRETLYQETQYF; CDR3nt: TGTGCCAGCAGTTCCCGGGAGACCCTGTACCAAGAGACCCAGTACTTC
d_gene: .; abundance: .; j_gene: TRBJ1-4; v_gene: TRBV7-2; CDR3aa: CASSLTPRGGSAELFF; CDR3nt: TGTGCCAGCAGCTTAACCCCCCGCGGGGGGTCGGCAGAACTGTTTTTT
d_gene: .; abundance: few; j_gene: TRBJ2-1; v_gene: TRBV9; CDR3aa: CASSVGQDGTPQFF; CDR3nt: TGTGCCAGCAGCGTAGGGCAGGATGGGACCCCTCAGTTCTTC
d_gene: TRBD2; abundance: .; j_gene: TRBJ2-7; v_gene: TRBV19; CDR3aa: CASSIGTSGEQYF; CDR3nt: TGTGCCAGTAGTATCGGGACTAGCGGCGAGCAGTACTTC
d_gene: .; abundance: .; j_gene: TRBJ2-7; v_gene: TRBV20-1; CDR3aa: CSARPRWGYEQYF; CDR3nt: TGCAGTGCTAGGCCTCGCTGGGGATACGAGCAGTACTTC
d_gene: .; abundance: .; j_gene: TRBJ2-7; v_gene: TRBV5-1; CDR3aa: CASSPGLIYEQYF; CDR3nt: TGCGCCAGCAGCCCGGGACTGATCTACGAGCAGTACTTC
d_gene: TRBD2; abundance: .; j_gene: TRBJ2-1; v_gene: TRBV20-1; CDR3aa: CSARGTSGRSNYNEQFF; CDR3nt: TGCAGTGCTAGAGGGACTAGCGGGAGGTCCAACTACAATGAGCAGTTCTTC
d_gene: TRBD2; abundance: few; j_gene: TRBJ2-3; v_gene: TRBV7-2; CDR3aa: CASSATGTSSTDTQYF; CDR3nt: TGTGCCAGCAGCGCAACCGGGACTAGCAGCACAGATACGCAGTATTTT
d_gene: .; abundance: .; j_gene: TRBJ2-5; v_gene: TRBV20-1; CDR3aa: CSAQGHLYNEQYF; CDR3nt: TGCAGTGCCCAGGGACACCTCTACAATGAGCAGTACTTC
d_gene: TRBD1; abundance: .; j_gene: TRBJ2-3; v_gene: TRBV15; CDR3aa: CATSRLRTGSSDTQYF; CDR3nt: TGTGCCACCAGCAGACTCCGGACAGGGAGCTCAGATACGCAGTATTTT
d_gene: TRBD1; abundance: .; j_gene: TRBJ2-1; v_gene: TRBV11-1; CDR3aa: CASSRSGTDYNEQFF; CDR3nt: TGTGCCAGCAGCCGCTCCGGGACAGATTACAATGAGCAGTTCTTC
d_gene: TRBD1; abundance: few; j_gene: TRBJ1-4; v_gene: TRBV20-1; CDR3aa: CSVGDRGEKLFF; CDR3nt: TGCAGTGTTGGGGACAGGGGTGAAAAACTGTTTTTT
d_gene: .; abundance: .; j_gene: TRBJ2-1; v_gene: TRBV4-3; CDR3aa: CASSQESQGLEQFF; CDR3nt: TGCGCCAGCAGCCAAGAAAGTCAGGGGCTTGAGCAGTTCTTC
d_gene: TRBD2; abundance: .; j_gene: TRBJ2-1; v_gene: TRBV20-1; CDR3aa: CSAPGGSMDEQFF; CDR3nt: TGCAGTGCCCCGGGGGGGAGTATGGATGAGCAGTTCTTC
d_gene: .; abundance: few; j_gene: TRBJ1-2; v_gene: TRBV7-2; CDR3aa: CASSPVARGSYGYTF; CDR3nt: TGTGCCAGCAGCCCAGTTGCGCGGGGGTCCTATGGCTACACCTTC
d_gene: TRBD1; abundance: many; j_gene: TRBJ2-7; v_gene: TRBV6-6; CDR3aa: CASSYSPGTASYEQYF; CDR3nt: TGTGCCAGCAGTTACTCCCCCGGGACAGCCTCCTACGAGCAGTACTTC
d_gene: .; abundance: .; j_gene: TRBJ2-1; v_gene: TRBV11-2; CDR3aa: CASSPTGISYNEQFF; CDR3nt: TGTGCCAGCAGCCCGACAGGAATCTCCTACAATGAGCAGTTCTTC
d_gene: .; abundance: .; j_gene: TRBJ1-6; v_gene: TRBV2; CDR3aa: CASSEGAGDNSPPHF; CDR3nt: TGTGCCAGCAGTGAAGGGGCGGGAGATAATTCACCCCCCCACTTT
d_gene: .; abundance: many; j_gene: TRBJ2-7; v_gene: TRBV7-9; CDR3aa: CASSLVGGRYEQYF; CDR3nt: TGTGCCAGCAGCTTAGTGGGGGGCCGCTACGAGCAGTACTTC
d_gene: TRBD1; abundance: .; j_gene: TRBJ2-5; v_gene: TRBV20-1; CDR3aa: CSARDDRGLETQYF; CDR3nt: TGCAGTGCTAGAGATGACAGGGGCCTGGAGACCCAGTACTTC
d_gene: .; abundance: .; j_gene: TRBJ2-2; v_gene: TRBV9; CDR3aa: CASSVGHTNTGELFF; CDR3nt: TGTGCCAGCAGCGTCGGACATACGAACACCGGGGAGCTGTTTTTT
d_gene: .; abundance: .; j_gene: TRBJ1-2; v_gene: TRBV12-5; CDR3aa: CASGLVQGGGYTF; CDR3nt: TGTGCTAGTGGTTTGGTACAGGGAGGTGGCTACACCTTC
d_gene: .; abundance: many; j_gene: TRBJ2-3; v_gene: TRBV6-6; CDR3aa: CASSYHSALLSTDTQYF; CDR3nt: TGTGCCAGCAGTTACCACAGCGCCTTACTGTCCACAGATACGCAGTATTTT
d_gene: TRBD2; abundance: .; j_gene: TRBJ2-1; v_gene: TRBV29-1; CDR3aa: CSYRGGASGRINEQFF; CDR3nt: TGCAGCTACCGGGGGGGGGCTAGCGGGAGGATAAATGAGCAGTTCTTC
d_gene: .; abundance: .; j_gene: TRBJ1-2; v_gene: TRBV3-1; CDR3aa: CASSRGRGQYGYTF; CDR3nt: TGTGCCAGCAGCCGCGGAAGAGGGCAATATGGCTACACCTTC
d_gene: .; abundance: .; j_gene: TRBJ2-7; v_gene: TRBV12-3/TRBV12-4; CDR3aa: CASSPGRTIYEQYF; CDR3nt: TGTGCCAGCAGTCCCGGACGGACGATCTACGAGCAGTACTTC
d_gene: .; abundance: .; j_gene: TRBJ1-1; v_gene: TRBV6-2/TRBV6-3; CDR3aa: CASSYSARVPEAFF; CDR3nt: TGTGCCAGCAGTTACTCGGCCAGGGTACCTGAAGCTTTCTTT
d_gene: .; abundance: .; j_gene: TRBJ1-1; v_gene: TRBV10-3; CDR3aa: CAITEGEGEAFF; CDR3nt: TGTGCCATCACGGAGGGGGAAGGTGAAGCTTTCTTT
d_gene: TRBD2; abundance: .; j_gene: TRBJ2-3; v_gene: TRBV5-1; CDR3aa: CASSLGERGNTDTQYF; CDR3nt: TGCGCCAGCAGCTTGGGGGAGCGGGGGAACACAGATACGCAGTATTTT
d_gene: .; abundance: .; j_gene: TRBJ2-6; v_gene: TRBV12-3/TRBV12-4; CDR3aa: CASSPERGSGANVLTF; CDR3nt: TGTGCCAGCAGTCCAGAGAGGGGCTCTGGGGCCAACGTCCTGACTTTC
d_gene: TRBD2; abundance: few; j_gene: TRBJ2-3; v_gene: TRBV6-2/TRBV6-3; CDR3aa: CASRPSGEADTQYF; CDR3nt: TGTGCCAGCAGGCCTAGCGGTGAGGCAGATACGCAGTATTTT
d_gene: TRBD1; abundance: .; j_gene: TRBJ1-1; v_gene: TRBV20-1; CDR3aa: CSASGTSGTANTEAFF; CDR3nt: TGCAGTGCTAGCGGGACCTCCGGGACAGCCAACACTGAAGCTTTCTTT